A selection of T cell receptor beta chains follows, all from one sample in a study of blood T cells in healthy people across ages. MiXCR, run by TCRdb on the 5' RACE reads, gives a single entry per CDR3 protein. The table lists 780,000 or so distinct CDR3 sequences, about 56% of them singletons. The specimen sequenced was blood. The receptors shown here come from a man aged 35 to 55 in good health. Each CDR3 is given with its conserved first and last residue. The D gene is left open where the match is weak. Size is omitted from some rows. Given values are once, few, many or a class for expanded clones.

15	.	.	TRBV7-2	TRBJ2-7	CASSSWGDGAYEQYF	TGTGCCAGCAGCTCGTGGGGGGATGGGGCCTACGAGCAGTACTTC
14	few	.	TRBV25-1	TRBJ1-6	CASSEFGRNSPLHF	TGTGCCAGCAGTGAATTTGGCCGGAATTCACCCCTCCACTTT
12	few	TRBD1	TRBV5-5	TRBJ1-6	CASGTEYSPLHF	TGTGCCAGCGGGACAGAATATTCACCCCTCCACTTT
16	.	.	TRBV29-1	TRBJ2-1	CSVGGRSDRVAGEQFF	TGCAGCGTGGGTGGACGGTCGGACAGGGTAGCGGGTGAGCAGTTCTTC
15	.	.	TRBV2	TRBJ1-4	CASIRGGWTNEKLFF	TGTGCCAGCATTCGAGGCGGATGGACTAATGAAAAACTGTTTTTT
14	.	TRBD1	TRBV7-2	TRBJ2-3	CASSAYTGADTQYF	TGTGCCAGCAGCGCTTATACAGGGGCCGATACGCAGTATTTT
13	.	TRBD1	TRBV29-1	TRBJ2-5	CGVAPDRAETQYF	TGCGGCGTTGCCCCGGACAGGGCAGAGACCCAGTACTTC
16	.	.	TRBV28	TRBJ2-2	CASIPWDGTNTGELFF	TGTGCCAGCATTCCCTGGGACGGTACGAACACCGGGGAGCTGTTTTTT
16	once	TRBD1	TRBV10-3	TRBJ1-1	CAINRPGQGAPTEAFF	TGTGCCATCAACCGACCCGGACAGGGGGCGCCGACTGAAGCTTTCTTT
12	.	.	TRBV5-6	TRBJ2-4	CASSLGRNIQYF	TGTGCCAGCAGCTTAGGCCGTAACATTCAGTACTTC
15	.	.	TRBV4-1	TRBJ1-2	CASSQGVTRLVGYTF	TGCGCCAGCAGCCAAGGGGTGACGAGGCTTGTTGGCTACACCTTC
17	few	TRBD2	TRBV11-2	TRBJ2-7	CASSSTISGRATYEQYF	TGTGCCAGCAGCTCGACTATTAGCGGGAGGGCGACCTACGAGCAGTACTTC
12	few	.	TRBV9	TRBJ1-2	CASSRQGGGYTF	TGTGCCAGCAGCCGACAAGGGGGTGGCTACACCTTC
13	medium-sized	.	TRBV7-2	TRBJ2-5	CASSVTGGETQYF	TGTGCCAGCAGCGTTACTGGCGGTGAGACCCAGTACTTC
17	few	.	TRBV4-1	TRBJ2-6	CASSHQDSNSGANVLTF	TGCGCCAGCAGCCACCAGGACAGTAACTCTGGGGCCAACGTCCTGACTTTC
12	.	TRBD1	TRBV27	TRBJ2-5	CASRGTAIEQYF	TGTGCCAGCAGGGGGACAGCCATAGAGCAGTACTTC
12	.	.	TRBV5-1	TRBJ1-2	CASSLTTSGYTF	TGCGCCAGCAGCTTGACGACATCCGGCTACACCTTC
15	.	.	TRBV6-2/TRBV6-3	TRBJ2-5	CASKGETEYQETQYF	TGTGCCAGCAAAGGGGAGACAGAGTACCAAGAGACCCAGTACTTC
14	.	.	TRBV4-3	TRBJ2-3	CASSQDFVTDTQYF	TGCGCCAGCAGCCAAGATTTCGTCACAGATACGCAGTATTTT
14	.	TRBD1	TRBV24-1	TRBJ2-3	CASSDRGLVDTQYF	TGTGCCAGCTCGGACAGGGGGCTGGTAGATACGCAGTATTTT
14	few	TRBD2	TRBV27	TRBJ2-1	CASRTGTSYNEQFF	TGTGCCAGCAGAACCGGGACTAGCTACAATGAGCAGTTCTTC
16	.	TRBD1	TRBV28	TRBJ2-3	CASSFTGGGLTDTQYF	TGTGCCAGCAGTTTTACAGGGGGCGGTCTTACAGATACGCAGTATTTT
13	.	.	TRBV27	TRBJ2-7	CASSVRTDYEQYF	TGTGCCAGCAGTGTAAGGACCGACTACGAGCAGTACTTC
14	.	TRBD1	TRBV6-2/TRBV6-3	TRBJ2-7	CASTQRDRAYEQYF	TGTGCCAGCACCCAGAGGGACAGAGCGTACGAGCAGTACTTC
15	.	TRBD2	TRBV2	TRBJ2-1	CASSLLAGGTGEQFF	TGTGCCAGCAGCCTACTAGCGGGAGGTACCGGAGAGCAGTTCTTC
15	.	.	TRBV29-1	TRBJ2-4	CSVEDRVSTKNIQYF	TGCAGCGTTGAAGACAGGGTATCGACCAAAAACATTCAGTACTTC
15	.	TRBD1	TRBV24-1	TRBJ2-7	CATPERDRASYEQYF	TGTGCCACCCCGGAACGGGACAGGGCTTCCTACGAGCAGTACTTC
14	.	.	TRBV3-1	TRBJ1-4	CASTPQGRGEKLFF	TGTGCCAGCACCCCACAGGGACGGGGGGAAAAACTGTTTTTT
17	few	.	TRBV7-3	TRBJ2-6	CASSGRDQLSGANVLTF	TGTGCCAGCAGCGGCCGGGACCAGCTCTCTGGGGCCAACGTCCTGACTTTC
17	.	TRBD2	TRBV7-2	TRBJ2-2	CASSLRLADPNTGELFF	TGTGCCAGCAGCTTGCGACTAGCGGATCCGAACACCGGGGAGCTGTTTTTT
15	.	TRBD1	TRBV13	TRBJ1-2	CASSSGQATDYGYTF	TGTGCCAGCAGTTCTGGACAGGCCACCGACTATGGCTACACCTTC
14	.	.	TRBV7-3	TRBJ2-1	CASSLSTPLGEQFF	TGTGCCAGCAGCCTTTCGACACCCTTGGGTGAGCAGTTCTTC
12	.	.	TRBV5-1	TRBJ1-1	CASSGWGTEAFF	TGCGCCAGCAGCGGGTGGGGTACTGAAGCTTTCTTT
16	.	.	TRBV30	TRBJ1-2	CAWSVQVGSSPYGYTF	TGTGCCTGGAGTGTACAAGTAGGATCGAGCCCTTATGGCTACACCTTC
15	.	TRBD2	TRBV7-2	TRBJ2-7	CASSLLSGGRDEQYF	TGTGCCAGCAGCTTACTCAGCGGGGGGAGGGACGAGCAGTACTTC
14	.	TRBD1	TRBV5-1	TRBJ2-5	CASSARTGVETQYF	TGCGCCAGCAGCGCGAGGACAGGGGTGGAGACCCAGTACTTC
15	.	TRBD1	TRBV28	TRBJ2-7	CASRSAGTGAHEQYF	TGTGCCAGCAGGAGTGCCGGGACAGGGGCCCACGAGCAGTACTTC
10	.	.	TRBV29-1	TRBJ2-1	CSVGEGEQFF	TGCAGCGTTGGAGAGGGTGAGCAGTTCTTC
20	few	.	TRBV6-1	TRBJ2-7	CASRSGKRTKPQEEAYEQYF	TGTGCCAGCAGATCCGGAAAGCGAACAAAGCCACAGGAGGAGGCCTACGAGCAGTACTTC
19	.	.	TRBV5-1	TRBJ2-6	CASSLEKGLGSLGANVLTF	TGCGCCAGCAGCTTAGAGAAAGGATTAGGGTCGCTGGGGGCCAACGTCCTGACTTTC
15	few	.	TRBV7-2	TRBJ2-5	CASSLRGTNQETQYF	TGTGCCAGCAGCTTAAGGGGGACAAACCAAGAGACCCAGTACTTC
15	few	TRBD2	TRBV6-1	TRBJ2-3	CASSYAGLAADTQYF	TGTGCCAGCAGTTACGCGGGACTAGCGGCAGATACGCAGTATTTT
15	once	TRBD2	TRBV10-3	TRBJ2-1	CAIRGTSGPVDEQFF	TGTGCCATCAGGGGGACTAGCGGACCGGTAGATGAGCAGTTCTTC
12	.	TRBD1	TRBV7-3	TRBJ2-7	CASSSSDREEYF	TGTGCCAGCAGCTCGTCGGACAGGGAGGAGTACTTC
12	once	.	TRBV29-1	TRBJ2-3	CSYVHTTDTQYF	TGCAGCTACGTACACACCACAGATACGCAGTATTTT
17	.	TRBD2	TRBV6-6	TRBJ2-3	CASSSPWERGSTDTQYF	TGTGCCAGCAGTTCCCCCTGGGAGCGGGGGAGCACAGATACGCAGTATTTT
18	.	.	TRBV3-1	TRBJ2-4	CASSPTKPGVLGENIQYF	TGTGCCAGCAGCCCGACCAAACCAGGGGTTTTGGGTGAAAACATTCAGTACTTC
14	few	.	TRBV27	TRBJ1-2	CASSFLQGFYGYTF	TGTGCCAGCAGTTTCCTACAGGGTTTCTATGGCTACACCTTC
15	few	TRBD1	TRBV3-1	TRBJ1-4	CASSQAQGGHEKLFF	TGTGCCAGCAGCCAAGCCCAAGGGGGCCATGAAAAACTGTTTTTT
14	.	.	TRBV15	TRBJ2-3	CATSRGDETDTQYF	TGTGCCACCAGCAGAGGAGACGAAACAGATACGCAGTATTTT
12	.	.	TRBV7-2	TRBJ1-2	CASSPNGFVYTF	TGTGCCAGCAGCCCGAACGGCTTCGTCTACACCTTC
15	.	.	TRBV7-2	TRBJ2-5	CASSLGAGRGETQYF	TGTGCCAGCAGCTTAGGTGCGGGGCGGGGAGAGACCCAGTACTTC
16	few	.	TRBV20-1	TRBJ2-5	CSAMGGGNIVQETQYF	TGCAGTGCTATGGGCGGCGGGAACATTGTACAAGAGACCCAGTACTTC
15	few	TRBD1	TRBV25-1	TRBJ2-5	CASSFRGRRGETQYF	TGTGCCAGCAGTTTCAGGGGGCGCCGAGGAGAGACCCAGTACTTC
13	.	.	TRBV15	TRBJ2-1	CATSRDLGGEQFF	TGTGCCACCAGCAGAGATCTGGGCGGGGAGCAGTTCTTC